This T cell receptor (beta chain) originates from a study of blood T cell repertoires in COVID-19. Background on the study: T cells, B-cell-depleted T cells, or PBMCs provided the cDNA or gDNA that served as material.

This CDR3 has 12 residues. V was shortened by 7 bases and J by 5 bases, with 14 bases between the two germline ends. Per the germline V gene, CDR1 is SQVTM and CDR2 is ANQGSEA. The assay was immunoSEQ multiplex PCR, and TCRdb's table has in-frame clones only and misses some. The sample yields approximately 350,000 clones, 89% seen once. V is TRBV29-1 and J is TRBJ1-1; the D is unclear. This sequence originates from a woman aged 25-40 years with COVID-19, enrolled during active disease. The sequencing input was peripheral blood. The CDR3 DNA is TGCAGCGCCCGAATGTCGGTGACTGAAGCTTTCTTT. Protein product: CSARMSVTEAFF.